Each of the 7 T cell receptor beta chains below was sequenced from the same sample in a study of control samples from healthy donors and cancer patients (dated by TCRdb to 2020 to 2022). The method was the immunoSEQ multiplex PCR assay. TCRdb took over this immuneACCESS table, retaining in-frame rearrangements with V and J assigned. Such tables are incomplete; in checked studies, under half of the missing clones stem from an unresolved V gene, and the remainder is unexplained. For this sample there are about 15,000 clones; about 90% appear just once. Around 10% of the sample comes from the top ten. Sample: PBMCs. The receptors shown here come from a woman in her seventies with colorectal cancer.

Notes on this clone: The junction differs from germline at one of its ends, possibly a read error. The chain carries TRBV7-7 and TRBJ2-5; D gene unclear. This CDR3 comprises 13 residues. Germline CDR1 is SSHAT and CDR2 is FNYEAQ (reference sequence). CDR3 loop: CASSLGSVETQYF. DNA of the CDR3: TGTGCTAGCAGCTTAGGGTCGGTAGAGACCCAGTACTTC.

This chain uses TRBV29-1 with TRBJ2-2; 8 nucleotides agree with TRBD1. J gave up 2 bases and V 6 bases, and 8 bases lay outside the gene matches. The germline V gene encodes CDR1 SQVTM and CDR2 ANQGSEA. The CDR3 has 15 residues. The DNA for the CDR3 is TGCAGCGTCTCTTTGGGACAGGTTAACACCGGGGAGCTGTTTTTT. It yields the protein CSVSLGQVNTGELFF.

CDR3 residues: CASSLGQNEQFF. In nucleotides, the CDR3 is TGTGCCAGCAGCTTGGGACAGAATGAGCAGTTCTTC. V and J are TRBV7-9 and TRBJ2-1; 7 bases agree with TRBD1. Germline-derived CDR1 and CDR2 are SEHNR and FQNEAQ (reference sequence). The CDR3 spans 12 residues. The V and J ends lost 3 bases and 7 bases, in that order; junction bases with no gene match: 0.

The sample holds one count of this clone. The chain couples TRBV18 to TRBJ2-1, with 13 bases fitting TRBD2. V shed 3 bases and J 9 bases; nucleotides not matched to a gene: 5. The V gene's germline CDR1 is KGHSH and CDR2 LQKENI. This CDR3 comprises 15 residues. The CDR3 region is CASSPGLAGEGEQFF. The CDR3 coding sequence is TGTGCCAGCTCACCCGGACTAGCGGGAGAGGGTGAGCAGTTCTTC.

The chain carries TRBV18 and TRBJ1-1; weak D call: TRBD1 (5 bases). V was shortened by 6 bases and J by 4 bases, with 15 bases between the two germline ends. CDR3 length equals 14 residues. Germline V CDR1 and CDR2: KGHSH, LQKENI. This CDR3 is CASSPRDGRTEAFF. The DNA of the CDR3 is TGTGCCAGCTCTCCAAGGGACGGCCGCACTGAAGCTTTCTTT.

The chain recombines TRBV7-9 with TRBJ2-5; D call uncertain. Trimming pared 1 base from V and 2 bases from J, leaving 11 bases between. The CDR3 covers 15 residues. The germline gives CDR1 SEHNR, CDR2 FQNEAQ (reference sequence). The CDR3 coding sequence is TGTGCCAGCAGCTTAGATCTGGGAATACAAGAGACCCAGTACTTC. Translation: CASSLDLGIQETQYF.

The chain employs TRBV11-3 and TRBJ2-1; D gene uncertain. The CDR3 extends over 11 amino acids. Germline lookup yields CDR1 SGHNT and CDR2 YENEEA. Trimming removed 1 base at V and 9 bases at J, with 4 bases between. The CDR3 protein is CASSLAGEQFF. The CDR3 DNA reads TGTGCCAGCAGCTTAGCGGGTGAGCAGTTCTTC.